This T cell receptor (beta chain) was identified during a study of CD8+ T cells in alopecia areata. The trim removed 7 bases at V and 6 bases at J, leaving 12 bases unmatched. Germline V gives CDR1 SQVTM, CDR2 ANQGSEA. The CDR3 is made up of 14 amino acids. Treatment reported: oral pan-JAK inhibitor, 5-10 mg twice daily. Following extraction, RNA underwent reverse transcription to cDNA, which served as the sequencing template. The protocol was immunoSEQ multiplex PCR, while the TCRdb copy is restricted to in-frame clones and leaves out a portion. The table includes some 170,000 clones, roughly 50% detected once. This clone has more than one count but fewer than ten. What it recognizes is unknown. Study observations and caveats: The study found TCR sharing across patients less clear than in mice, possibly for HLA reasons. Tofacitinib significantly lowered scalp clonality and expanded CD8+ clones among the top 100.

The receptor was isolated from a human donor with alopecia areata. V is TRBV29-1 and J is TRBJ2-1, with 7 positions matching TRBD2. The specimen was CD8+ T cells sorted from blood, collected at week 24, from a patient treated with tofacitinib. DNA of the CDR3: TGCAGCGGCATGGGACTAACCCTCACCAATGAGCAGTTCTTC. This codes for CSGMGLTLTNEQFF.